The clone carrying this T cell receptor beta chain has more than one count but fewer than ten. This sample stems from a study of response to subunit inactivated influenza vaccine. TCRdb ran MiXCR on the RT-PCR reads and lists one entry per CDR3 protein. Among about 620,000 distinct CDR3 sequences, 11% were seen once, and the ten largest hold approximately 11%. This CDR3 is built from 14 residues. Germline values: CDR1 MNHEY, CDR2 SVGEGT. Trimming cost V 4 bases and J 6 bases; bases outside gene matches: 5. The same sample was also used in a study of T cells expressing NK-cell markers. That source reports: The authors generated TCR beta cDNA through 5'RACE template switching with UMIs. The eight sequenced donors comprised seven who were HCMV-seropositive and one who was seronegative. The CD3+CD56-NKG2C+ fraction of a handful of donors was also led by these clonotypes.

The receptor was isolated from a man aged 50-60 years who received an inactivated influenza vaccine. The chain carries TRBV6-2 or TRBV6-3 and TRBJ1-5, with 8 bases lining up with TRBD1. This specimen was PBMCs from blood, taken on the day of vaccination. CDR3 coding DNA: TGTGCCAGCAGTTTGGACAGGGCTAGTCAGCCCCAGCATTTT. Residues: CASSLDRASQPQHF.